This T cell receptor (beta chain) was found in a study of T cells after yellow fever vaccination. On this clonotype itself: At one end, the junction sequence differs from germline, possibly due to a read error.

TCRdb re-derived calls from the 5' RACE reads in MiXCR, one entry per CDR3 protein. The sample includes some 600,000 distinct CDR3 sequences, approximately 16% of them seen just once. This CDR3 comprises 15 residues. Germline assignment: CDR1 MNHEY and CDR2 SMNVEV (reference sequence). The sample here was PBMCs, taken 5 to 6 days after the first yellow fever vaccination. The receptor's source is a man aged 18 to 29 who received the YFV17D yellow fever vaccine. The rearrangement links TRBV27 to TRBJ1-6; TRBD1 might be the D (5 bases). The CDR3 is CASSLGLTYISPLHF. The CDR3 region has the DNA TGTGCCAGCAGTTTGGGACTGACATATATTTCACCCCTCCACTTT.